This TCR beta chain was obtained from a study of blood T cell repertoires in COVID-19 (dated by TCRdb to 2020 to 2022). Context from the whole study: The collaborator samples originated in the United States, Italy and Spain and spanned the acute and convalescent phases of COVID-19. The material from the prospective study consisted of cDNA or gDNA derived from T cells, B-cell-depleted T cells, or PBMCs. The dataset comprised deeply sampled blood TCRbeta repertoires from subjects exposed to, actively infected with, or recovered from COVID-19. A freely available public database, intended as a resource for researchers studying the immune response to SARS-CoV-2, is where the repertoires were released. The samples were drawn from the first 160 participants of the ongoing ImmuneRACE study and from about 1,200 subjects provided by 6 global collaborators. The sample metadata nearly always contained a de-identified subject ID, COVID-19 status, age in years and sex. Where available, HLA class I and class II types were taken from metadata supplied by the sample provider and were not determined by assay-based typing.

The CDR3, cysteine through phenylalanine, is 14 amino acids long. Only the CDR3 region is kept as DNA, spanning 42 bases read in frame from base 1. According to the germline V gene (reference sequence), CDR1 reads SEHNR and CDR2 reads FQNEAQ. V gives up 3 bases and J gives up 4 bases, and the segment between their germline ends measures 10 bases. The immunoSEQ Assay, a bias-controlled multiplex PCR, was used to amplify TCRbeta CDR3 regions from genomic DNA. Regarding the original processing steps: Nucleated cell counts per sample were estimated from amplification of reference gene primers within the assay. To quantify the absolute abundance of each unique TCRbeta CDR3 rearrangement, sequence reads were collapsed and filtered. For each sample, productive Simpson clonality was calculated as the square root of Simpson's diversity index across productive rearrangements. Not all clones reach the TCRdb copy of this immuneACCESS table, which keeps in-frame sequences only. Checked studies attribute under half of the gap to unresolved V genes and leave the rest unexplained. V and J calls and clone size are those listed in that table; D and trimming were worked out from the DNA. The sample includes hundreds of thousands of clones, with approximately 80% observed a single time. The ten largest clones represent over 4% of the sample.

This clone was seen at least ten times. It has no known antigen specificity. Nothing much larger sits one base from this clone, and base qualities are not available. In the prospective study, participants were about 18 to 90 years old, resided in approximately 22 geographic areas of the United States, and were enrolled through a virtual design. To assign participants to cohorts, the prospective study relied on clinical history that participants themselves reported in a screening survey and a study questionnaire. A participant counted as exposed if, within 2 weeks of entering the study, that participant had been in contact with someone who had a PCR-confirmed or clinician-diagnosed COVID-19 case. Each participant in the prospective study had whole blood, serum and a nasopharyngeal or oropharyngeal swab collected by mobile phlebotomists. Participants in the prospective study had the option to provide additional blood draws and questionnaires over a 2-month period. Prospective study blood samples were shipped either frozen or at room temperature before DNA extraction.

Overall results and qualifications from the work: The amount of clinical and demographic metadata varied by source and participant and was provided uncurated.

This clonotype was sampled from a man aged 40-50 years who had been exposed to COVID-19. The specimen sequenced was PBMCs or T cells enriched from blood (not recorded which). The receptor chain draws on TRBV7-9 and TRBJ2-1, and the D gene may be TRBD2, 6 bases matching. The DNA reads as follows: TGTGCCAGCAGCTTCCCGGGACTTTACAATGAGCAGTTCTTC. This encodes CASSFPGLYNEQFF.